Only a few counts were recorded for the clone carrying this TCR beta chain. Using its own MiXCR run on the 5' RACE reads, TCRdb lists one record per CDR3 protein. The repertoire includes 300,000 or so distinct CDR3 sequences, roughly 7.5% of them detected once, and 15% to 20% sits in the top ten. The CDR3 runs 14 residues. CDR1 SGHRS and CDR2 YFSETQ come from the germline V gene. V was shortened by 4 bases and J by 0 bases, with 5 bases between the two germline ends. This specimen belongs to a study of T cells after yellow fever vaccination. The chain carries TRBV5-1 and TRBJ2-6; D remains unclear. The receptor was derived from a man younger than 30 who received the YFV17D yellow fever vaccine. The sample in question was PBMCs, obtained roughly 47 days after the first yellow fever vaccination. CDR3 in amino acids: CASSEVSGANVLTF. The CDR3, as DNA: TGCGCCAGCAGCGAAGTCTCTGGGGCCAACGTCCTGACTTTC.